The 15 T cell receptor beta chains given below trace back to one sample, sequenced in a study of blood T cell repertoires in COVID-19. TCRdb's table, derived via immunoSEQ multiplex PCR, lists solely in-frame clones and lacks some. This sample has around 220,000 clones; 75% to 90% occur once, and the top ten carry approximately 7.6%. The sequenced sample consisted of peripheral blood. The receptors were sampled from a woman older than 75 with COVID-19, enrolled during active disease.

The chain carries TRBV7-3 and TRBJ2-1; the D gene is possibly TRBD2 (5 bases). Germline assignment: CDR1 SGHTA and CDR2 FQGTGA. V gave up 4 bases and J gave up 10 bases, with 20 bases separating them. The CDR3 is 15 amino acids. The CDR3 reads CASSSDPGSRQEQFF. CDR3 nucleotides: TGTGCCAGCAGCTCTGACCCGGGGTCTCGACAAGAGCAGTTCTTC.

The chain has TRBV6-5 and TRBJ1-3; no firm D call. Trimming pared 0 bases from V and 6 bases from J, leaving 6 bases between. The germline V gene has CDR1 MNHEY and CDR2 SVGAGI. The CDR3 totals 13 residues. The CDR3 DNA reads as TGTGCCAGCAGTTACTCCGCGGAAAACACCATATATTTT. Encoded protein: CASSYSAENTIYF.

This chain uses TRBV3-1 (or the pseudogene TRBV3-2) with TRBJ2-3; the D gene is possibly TRBD1 (6 bases). V was clipped by 0 bases and J by 5 bases, with 9 bases between them. CDR3 length: 14 amino acids. CDR1 and CDR2 from the germline V gene are LGHDT and YNNKEL (reference sequence). CDR3 coding DNA: TGTGCCAGCAGCCAAGACCTCAGGGGAGATACGCAGTATTTT. The encoded protein is CASSQDLRGDTQYF.

V and J are TRBV19 and TRBJ1-2; D is ambiguous. The germline V and J ends were trimmed by 5 bases and 7 bases, with 14 bases remaining between them. The CDR3 consists of 13 residues. Germline assignment: CDR1 LNHDA and CDR2 SQIVND (reference sequence). CDR3 sequence: CASSPWTEGGYTF. The DNA for the CDR3 is TGTGCCAGTAGTCCTTGGACGGAGGGTGGCTACACCTTC.

The J gene is TRBJ1-5, the V gene TRBV4-2; D remains unclear. Germline CDR1 reads LGHNA; CDR2 reads YNFKEQ. CDR3 length: 16 amino acids. Between the trimmed V and J ends, which lost 0 bases and 2 bases, there was a span of 11 bases. CDR3 in DNA: TGTGCCAGCAGCCAAGAGACGCGGGGAGGCAATCAGCCCCAGCATTTT. As protein: CASSQETRGGNQPQHF.

The chain joins TRBV6-5 to TRBJ2-1; D is uncertain. There are 15 residues in the CDR3. Germline loops: CDR1 MNHEY, CDR2 SVGAGI. Trimming removed 5 bases at V and 1 base at J, with 12 bases between. The CDR3 DNA reads as TGTGCCAGCAGTCCCCATCAGGATTCCTACAATGAGCAGTTCTTC. Protein product: CASSPHQDSYNEQFF.

V is TRBV7-2 and J is TRBJ1-1; weak D call: TRBD1 (5 bases). Looked up from germline, CDR1 is SGHTA and CDR2 is FQGNSA. The CDR3 is made up of 13 amino acids. The germline V and J ends were trimmed by 10 bases and 0 bases, with 12 bases remaining between them. The CDR3 here is CATSSGLNTEAFF. DNA for the CDR3: TGTGCCACCTCTTCAGGGCTGAACACTGAAGCTTTCTTT.

This sequence joins TRBV5-4 and TRBJ1-6; no reliable D call. V was trimmed by 0 bases and J by 5 bases, leaving 15 bases between them. Germline assignment: CDR1 SGHNT and CDR2 YYREEE (reference sequence). The CDR3 extends over 17 amino acids. In DNA form, the CDR3 reads TGTGCCAGCAGCTTGGCCCCGCGGGCAGCTCATAATTCACCCCTCCACTTT. It encodes CASSLAPRAAHNSPLHF.

This clone appeared a single time. This sequence joins TRBV6-6 and TRBJ2-2; 9 nucleotides agree with TRBD2. The V segment lost 5 bases and the J segment 0 bases; nucleotides outside the gene matches: 1. This CDR3 region has 15 residues. Germline V gives CDR1 MNHNY, CDR2 SVGAGI (reference sequence). The CDR3 bases are TGTGCCAGCAGTATAGCGGGGGCGAACACCGGGGAGCTGTTTTTT. Translation: CASSIAGANTGELFF.

As DNA, the CDR3 is TGTGCCAGCAGCCCAAAAGGGACAGCCTCTGGAAACACCATATATTTT. It specifies CASSPKGTASGNTIYF. V usage is TRBV7-9 and J usage is TRBJ1-3, with 7 bases aligning to TRBD1. Germline CDR1 SEHNR, CDR2 FQNEAQ (reference sequence). The CDR3 runs 16 residues. V dropped 5 bases and J dropped 0; count of bases not matched to a gene: 7.

The V gene is TRBV4-3, the J gene TRBJ2-3, with D perhaps TRBD2 (5 bases). Germline CDR1 and CDR2: LGHNA and YSLEER. Trimming removed 4 bases from V and 2 bases from J, with 13 bases in between. The CDR3 consists of 15 residues. CDR3 sequence (DNA): TGCGCCAGCAGCCGCCAGCGGAGCACCACAGATACGCAGTATTTT. Its translation: CASSRQRSTTDTQYF.

This clone was detected many times. DNA of the CDR3: TGTGCCAGCAGTGACAGGGGGATGATTCAGCCCCAGCATTTT. Encoded protein: CASSDRGMIQPQHF. The gene calls are TRBV6-1 and TRBJ1-5, with 7 positions matching TRBD1. The CDR3 sequence is 14 residues long. The germline V gene has CDR1 MNHNS and CDR2 SASEGT. Trimming removed 3 bases from V and 6 bases from J; junction bases left unmatched: 5.

The chain employs TRBV18 and TRBJ2-7, with D possibly matching TRBD2 (5 bases). V was pared by 0 bases and J by 2 bases, with 8 bases between. This CDR3 region has 14 residues. Germline V lookup: CDR1 KGHSH, CDR2 LQKENI. CDR3 sequence reads: CASSPPGIPYEQYF. Here the CDR3 DNA reads TGTGCCAGCTCACCACCCGGGATCCCCTACGAGCAGTACTTC.

The chain has TRBV4-2 and TRBJ2-5; a possible D gene is TRBD2 (6 bases). Germline CDR1 and CDR2: LGHNA and YNFKEQ. V was cut by 2 bases and J by 1 base, with 11 bases left in between. The CDR3 length is 15 residues. CDR3 nucleotide sequence: TGTGCCAGCAGCCAAAGCGGGCTCCGCCAAGAGACCCAGTACTTC. Residues: CASSQSGLRQETQYF.

This clone appeared once. The chain joins TRBV5-1 to TRBJ1-2; D is perhaps TRBD1 (6 bases). With 0 bases removed from V and 4 bases from J, the gap between germline ends came to 13 bases. From germline, CDR1 is SGHRS and CDR2 YFSETQ. This CDR3 has 15 residues. Here the CDR3 reads CASSLASTGGYGYTF. The CDR3 nucleotides are TGCGCCAGCAGCTTGGCTTCGACAGGAGGCTATGGCTACACCTTC.